Following are 4 T cell receptor beta chains from one sample sequenced in a study of shared T cell receptors in the human thymus (dated by TCRdb to about 2021). The library came from the immunoSEQ multiplex PCR assay. This is the immuneACCESS table as TCRdb keeps it, with only in-frame sequences that have V and J called. A part of the clones is gone; compared with another copy, unresolved V genes explain less than half, and the rest is unexplained. For this sample there are hundreds of thousands of clones; around 78% appear just once. Of the sample, about 0.014% falls within the top ten clones. These data were likewise used in another study, on human thymus T cells.

The specimen was thymocytes. These receptors came from a boy less than two years old with a congenital heart defect. Donor details come from another sample of the same person, matched by shared clones.

V gene TRBV10-2 combines with J gene TRBJ2-5, with 9 bases aligning to TRBD1. Germline assignment: CDR1 WSHSY and CDR2 SAAADI. The CDR3 is made up of 16 amino acids. Germline trimming cut 7 bases from V and 4 bases from J; bases unmatched to any gene: 13. The CDR3 here is CASTNINRGHLETQYF. In DNA, the CDR3 is TGCGCCAGCACCAATATAAACAGGGGGCATTTAGAGACCCAGTACTTC.

As to this clone: The sample holds other DNA sequences that translate to the same CDR3. V and J are TRBV5-6 and TRBJ1-1, with 8 bases matching TRBD1. Trimming at V came to 4 bases and at J to 0 bases, leaving 5 bases not matched to a gene. CDR3 length equals 15 residues. Germline lookup yields CDR1 SGHDT and CDR2 YYEEEE. The CDR3 DNA sequence: TGTGCCAGCAGCAGAGACAGGGGATTGAACACTGAAGCTTTCTTT. Translating it yields CASSRDRGLNTEAFF.

This chain uses TRBV27 with TRBJ2-6; TRBD2 might be the D (6 bases). The length of the CDR3 is 17 residues. Between the trimmed V and J ends, which lost 2 bases and 0 bases, there was a span of 11 bases. Germline assignment: CDR1 MNHEY and CDR2 SMNVEV (reference sequence). CDR3 sequence: CASSLGGGISGANVLTF. As DNA, the CDR3 is TGTGCCAGCAGTTTAGGTGGCGGGATCTCTGGGGCCAACGTCCTGACTTTC.

This clone turned up a few times. J is TRBJ2-2 and V is TRBV19; 8 positions match TRBD2. Losses at the gene ends were 3 bases for V and 5 bases for J; bases not matched to a gene: 11. Germline lookup yields CDR1 LNHDA and CDR2 SQIVND (reference sequence). The CDR3 consists of 17 residues. The CDR3 spells CASSMSILAGLTGELFF. The CDR3 DNA reads TGTGCCAGTAGTATGAGCATCCTAGCGGGCCTTACCGGGGAGCTGTTTTTT.